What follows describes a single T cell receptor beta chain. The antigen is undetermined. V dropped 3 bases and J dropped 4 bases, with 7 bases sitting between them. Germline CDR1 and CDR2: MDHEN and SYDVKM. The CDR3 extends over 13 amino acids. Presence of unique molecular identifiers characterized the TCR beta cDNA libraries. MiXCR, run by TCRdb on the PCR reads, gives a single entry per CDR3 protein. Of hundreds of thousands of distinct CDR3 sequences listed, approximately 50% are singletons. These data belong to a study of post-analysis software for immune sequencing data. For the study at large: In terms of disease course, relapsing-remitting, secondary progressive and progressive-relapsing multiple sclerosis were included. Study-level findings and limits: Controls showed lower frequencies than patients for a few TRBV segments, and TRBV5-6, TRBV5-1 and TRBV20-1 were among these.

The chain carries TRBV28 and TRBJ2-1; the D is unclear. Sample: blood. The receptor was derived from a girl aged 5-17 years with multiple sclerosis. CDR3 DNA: TGTGCCAGCAGTTTTAAACTTTACAATGAGCAGTTCTTC. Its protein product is CASSFKLYNEQFF.